A single sample is the source of the 15 T cell receptor beta chains below, sequenced in a study of shared clonotypes between healthy human individuals. Some clones are missing from TCRdb's copy, which holds only in-frame ones; the method was immunoSEQ multiplex PCR. Counted here are 2.5 million or so clones, more than 90% occurring once; the ten biggest clones make up about 0.13%. Sequenced sample: naive CD4+ T cells sorted from blood. Subset given: CD45RA+ positively selected. Receptor source: a man in his late teens or twenties in good health.

V usage is TRBV11-1 and J usage is TRBJ1-6, with a weak D call TRBD1 (5 bases). The germline V and J ends were trimmed by 0 bases and 4 bases, with 13 bases remaining between them. The CDR3 contains 17 residues. Germline lookup yields CDR1 SGHAT and CDR2 FQDESV (reference sequence). The CDR3 here is CASSLADQTAYNSPLHF. As DNA, the CDR3 is TGTGCCAGCAGCTTAGCCGATCAGACAGCGTATAATTCACCCCTCCACTTT.

This rearrangement joins TRBV4-3 to TRBJ2-1; D not certain. Germline V gene data show CDR1 as LGHNA and CDR2 as YSLEER. V was pared by 3 bases and J by 0 bases, with 12 bases between. This CDR3 contains 16 residues. The CDR3 spells CASSHSSSDSYNEQFF. The CDR3 nucleotides are TGCGCCAGCAGCCATTCAAGTAGTGACTCCTACAATGAGCAGTTCTTC.

The genes are TRBV29-1 and TRBJ2-1, with TRBD1 matching 9 bases. V dropped 5 bases and J dropped 4; count of bases not matched to a gene: 9. CDR1 and CDR2 (germline): SQVTM, ANQGSEA. The CDR3 is 15 amino acids. The CDR3 reads CSVQTNRGLYNEQFF. DNA for the CDR3: TGCAGCGTTCAAACTAACAGGGGGCTGTACAATGAGCAGTTCTTC.

V is TRBV15 and J is TRBJ2-3; TRBD2 matches 8 bases. The CDR3 sequence is 15 residues long. The J segment lost 5 bases and the V segment lost 1 base, leaving 5 bases of the junction unmatched. Germline assignment: CDR1 LNHNV and CDR2 YYDKDF (reference sequence). CDR3 nucleotide sequence: TGTGCCACCAGCAGAGCGGATCTAGCGGGAGATACGCAGTATTTT. Encoded protein: CATSRADLAGDTQYF. The variable domain in full, completed from reference TRBV15 and TRBJ2-3, reads DAMVIQNPRYQVTQFGKPVTLSCSQTLNHNVMYWYQQKSSQAPKLLFHYYDKDFNNEADTPDNFQSRRPNTSFCFLDIRSPGLGDTAMYLCATSRADLAGDTQYFGPGTRLTVL.

This chain uses TRBV6-1 with TRBJ2-3, with 7 bases identical to TRBD1. CDR1 is MNHNS and CDR2 is SASEGT in the germline V gene. This CDR3 has 13 amino acids. Here the CDR3 reads CPGQDHGTDTQYF. The CDR3 bases are TGTCCCGGACAGGACCATGGAACAGATACGCAGTATTTT.

In this sample, this clone turned up a few times. This rearrangement joins TRBV29-1 to TRBJ1-1; 10 bases are a match to TRBD1. V shed 7 bases, J shed 1 base, and the junction held 3 bases outside the gene matches. Germline assignment: CDR1 SQVTM and CDR2 ANQGSEA. The length of the CDR3 is 13 residues. The CDR3 is CSAGTGANTEAFF. The DNA for the CDR3 is TGCAGCGCCGGGACAGGGGCGAACACTGAAGCTTTCTTT.

In DNA, the CDR3 is TGTGCCACCAATGCCCATCAGGGAAACATTCAGTACTTC. It yields the protein CATNAHQGNIQYF. The V call is TRBV2, the J call TRBJ2-4; maybe TRBD1 (5 bases). The CDR3 runs to 13 residues. The V and J ends lost 10 bases and 6 bases respectively, with 16 bases between them. Germline V gene data show CDR1 as SNHLY and CDR2 as FYNNEI. The full variable domain, rest sourced from reference TRBV2 and TRBJ2-4, is EPEVTQTPSHQVTQMGQEVILRCVPISNHLYFYWYRQILGQKVEFLVSFYNNEISEKSEIFDDQFSVERPDGSNFTLKIRSTKLEDSAMYFCATNAHQGNIQYFGAGTRLSVL.

The J gene is TRBJ1-1, the V gene TRBV4-1; 7 positions match TRBD1. The CDR3 is 15 residues long. V trimming: 2 bases; J trimming: 6 bases; junction bases outside the gene matches: 9. The germline gives CDR1 MGHRA, CDR2 YSYEKL. CDR3: CASSQLGNRGPEAFF. The CDR3 DNA reads TGCGCCAGCAGCCAACTAGGTAACAGGGGACCTGAAGCTTTCTTT.

The chain is built from TRBV2 and TRBJ1-4; maybe TRBD1 (5 bases). CDR1 SNHLY and CDR2 FYNNEI come from the germline V gene. Trimming pared 2 bases from V and 0 bases from J, leaving 19 bases between. The CDR3 is 19 residues long. The CDR3 DNA reads as TGTGCCAGCAGTGAAATCTCGCCTAGGTTGGGACCAACTAATGAAAAACTGTTTTTT. It encodes CASSEISPRLGPTNEKLFF.

Concerning this clone: Other DNA sequences of this sample code for an identical CDR3. The J gene is TRBJ2-7, the V gene TRBV27; possible D gene TRBD1, 8 bases. In germline, CDR1 is MNHEY, CDR2 SMNVEV (reference sequence). V was pared by 6 bases and J by 1 base, with 13 bases between. The CDR3 is 14 residues long. DNA for the CDR3: TGTGCCAGCAGCCTACAGGGGGGGTCCTACGAGCAGTACTTC. This translates into CASSLQGGSYEQYF.

The CDR3 DNA is TGTGCCAGCTCAGCCGACAGGGGCTCCTACGAGCAGTACTTC. Translating it yields CASSADRGSYEQYF. The chain joins TRBV18 to TRBJ2-7; 8 bases are shared with TRBD1. Germline values: CDR1 KGHSH, CDR2 LQKENI. The CDR3 consists of 14 residues. V gave up 5 bases and J gave up 0 bases; unmatched junction bases: 3.

This clone was recorded only once. V is TRBV4-1 and J is TRBJ1-2; D may be TRBD1 (6 bases). Trimming cost V 0 bases and J 12 bases, with 14 bases left between them. Germline V gene sequence: CDR1 MGHRA, CDR2 YSYEKL. The CDR3 length is 13 residues. The CDR3 is CASSQDSQGLHTF. CDR3 coding DNA: TGCGCCAGCAGCCAAGATTCACAGGGCCTACACACCTTC.

The gene calls are TRBV25-1 and TRBJ2-7; tentatively, D is TRBD1 (5 bases). The germline V and J ends were trimmed by 7 bases and 2 bases, with 12 bases remaining between them. Per the germline V gene, CDR1 is MGHDK and CDR2 is SYGVNS. CDR3 length equals 13 residues. This CDR3 is CASKPDSTYEQYF. CDR3 sequence (DNA): TGTGCCAGCAAACCCGACAGTACCTACGAGCAGTACTTC.

In this sample, this clone turned up once. DNA for the CDR3: TGTGCCAGCATGGGCAGAAGGAACACCGGGGAGCTGTTTTTT. It is translated as CASMGRRNTGELFF. The J gene is TRBJ2-2, the V gene TRBV11-2; no definite D call. This CDR3 is built from 14 residues. The germline CDR1 and CDR2 sequences are SGHAT and FQNNGV. The V gene lost 7 bases and the J gene lost 1 base, with 10 bases spanning the gap. Full variable domain (remainder filled in from reference TRBV11-2 and TRBJ2-2): EAGVAQSPRYKIIEKRQSVAFWCNPISGHATLYWYQQILGQGPKLLIQFQNNGVVDDSQLPKDRFSAERLKGVDSTLKIQPAKLEDSAVYLCASMGRRNTGELFFGEGSRLTVL.

V is TRBV10-3 and J is TRBJ2-2, with D possibly TRBD2 on 6 matching bases. Germline V gene sequence: CDR1 ENHRY, CDR2 SYGVKD. The CDR3 totals 15 residues. Trimming left V 2 bases short and J 2 bases short, with 9 bases between. CDR3 residues: CAISERRANTGELFF. CDR3 in DNA: TGTGCCATCAGTGAGAGGAGGGCAAACACCGGGGAGCTGTTTTTT.